The clone carrying this TCR beta chain was detected once. Its antigen is undetermined. The data derive from a study of a mutant IDH1 vaccine in newly diagnosed glioma. V shed 5 bases and J shed 2 bases, with 19 bases lying between them. Germline CDR1 and CDR2: SGHTA and FQGNSA. This CDR3 has 16 residues. The time point denotes: week 5, during vaccination. In the vaccine, a single dose held 300 ug of the mutant IDH1 20-mer peptide, along with topical imiquimod. The method was immunoSEQ multiplex PCR; TCRdb's version includes in-frame clones alone and lacks a portion of them. The table has nearly 30,000 clones, about nine tenths seen once.

Specimen: peripheral blood mononuclear cells (PBMCs), collected from a glioma patient whose treatment included an IDH1 peptide vaccine. V and J are TRBV7-2 and TRBJ2-7, with TRBD2 as a possible D gene (6 bases). The clonotype was recovered from a woman aged 40 to 50 with glioma. Some clones in this sample may be carry-over from other donors' samples. The chain's CDR3 is CASSPLAGIRAYEQYF. CDR3 coding DNA: TGTGCCAGCAGCCCCCTGGCGGGAATCAGGGCCTACGAGCAGTACTTC.